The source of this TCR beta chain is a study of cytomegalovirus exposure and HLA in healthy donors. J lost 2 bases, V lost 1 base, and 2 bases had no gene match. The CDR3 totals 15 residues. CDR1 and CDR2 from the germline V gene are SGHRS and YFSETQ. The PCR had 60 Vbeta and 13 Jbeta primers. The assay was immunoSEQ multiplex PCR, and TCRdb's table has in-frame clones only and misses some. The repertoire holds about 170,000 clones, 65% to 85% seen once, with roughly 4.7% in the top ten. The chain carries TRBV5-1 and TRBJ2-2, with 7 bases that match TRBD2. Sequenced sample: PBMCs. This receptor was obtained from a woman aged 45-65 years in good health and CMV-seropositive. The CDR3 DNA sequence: TGCGCCAGCAGCTTGACTAGCGCCAACACCGGGGAGCTGTTTTTT. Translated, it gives CASSLTSANTGELFF.